This T cell receptor beta chain appears in the sequencing data of a study of blood T cell repertoires in COVID-19. The protocol was immunoSEQ multiplex PCR, while the TCRdb copy is restricted to in-frame clones and leaves out a portion. The table includes just over 150,000 clones, 84% detected once. The CDR3 has 15 residues. With 7 bases removed from V and 1 base from J, the gap between germline ends came to 17 bases. Per germline, CDR1 SGHTS and CDR2 YDEGEE. The V call is TRBV5-8, the J call TRBJ1-2, with a weak D call TRBD1 (5 bases). The sample was peripheral blood. This clonotype was obtained from a woman in her 50s with acute or convalescent COVID-19. The CDR3 protein is CASATLTVLNYGYTF. The CDR3 DNA reads as TGTGCCAGCGCAACCCTGACAGTCCTTAACTATGGCTACACCTTC.